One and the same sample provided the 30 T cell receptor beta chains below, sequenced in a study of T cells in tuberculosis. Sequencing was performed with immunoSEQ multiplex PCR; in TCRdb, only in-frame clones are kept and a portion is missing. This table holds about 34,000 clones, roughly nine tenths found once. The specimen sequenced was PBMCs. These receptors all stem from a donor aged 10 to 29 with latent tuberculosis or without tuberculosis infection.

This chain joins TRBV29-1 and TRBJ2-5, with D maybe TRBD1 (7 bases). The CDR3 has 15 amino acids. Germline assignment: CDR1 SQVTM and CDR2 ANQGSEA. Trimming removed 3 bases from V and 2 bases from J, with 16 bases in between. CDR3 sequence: CSVEGGQSIQETQYF. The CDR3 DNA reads TGCAGCGTTGAGGGGGGACAGAGTATTCAAGAGACCCAGTACTTC.

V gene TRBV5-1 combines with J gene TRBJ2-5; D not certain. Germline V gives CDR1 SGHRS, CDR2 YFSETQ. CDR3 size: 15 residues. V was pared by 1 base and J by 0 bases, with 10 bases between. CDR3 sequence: CASSLYRRNQETQYF. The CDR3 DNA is TGCGCCAGCAGCTTGTATCGCAGAAACCAAGAGACCCAGTACTTC.

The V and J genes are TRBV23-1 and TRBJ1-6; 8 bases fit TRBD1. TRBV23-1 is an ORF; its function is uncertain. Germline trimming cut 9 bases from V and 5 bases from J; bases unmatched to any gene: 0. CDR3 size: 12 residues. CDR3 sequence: CARGQDNSPLHF. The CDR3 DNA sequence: TGCGCCAGGGGACAGGATAATTCACCCCTCCACTTT.

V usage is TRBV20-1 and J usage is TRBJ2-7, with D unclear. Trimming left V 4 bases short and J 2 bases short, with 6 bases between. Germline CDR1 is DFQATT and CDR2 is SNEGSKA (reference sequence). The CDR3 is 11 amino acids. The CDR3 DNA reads TGCAGTGCTACCCGAGCCTACGAGCAGTACTTC. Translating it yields CSATRAYEQYF.

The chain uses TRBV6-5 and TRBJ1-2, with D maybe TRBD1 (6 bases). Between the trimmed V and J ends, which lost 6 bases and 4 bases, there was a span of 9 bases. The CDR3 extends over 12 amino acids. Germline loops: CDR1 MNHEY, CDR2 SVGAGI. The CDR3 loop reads CASREGGYGYTF. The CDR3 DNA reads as TGTGCCAGCAGGGAAGGGGGCTATGGCTACACCTTC.

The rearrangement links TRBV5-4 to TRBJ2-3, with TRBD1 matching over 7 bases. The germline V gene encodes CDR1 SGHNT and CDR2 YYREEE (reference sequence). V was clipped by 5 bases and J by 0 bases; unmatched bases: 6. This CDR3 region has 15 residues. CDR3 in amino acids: CASSLTGSSTDTQYF. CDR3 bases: TGTGCCAGCAGTTTGACAGGGTCGAGCACAGATACGCAGTATTTT.

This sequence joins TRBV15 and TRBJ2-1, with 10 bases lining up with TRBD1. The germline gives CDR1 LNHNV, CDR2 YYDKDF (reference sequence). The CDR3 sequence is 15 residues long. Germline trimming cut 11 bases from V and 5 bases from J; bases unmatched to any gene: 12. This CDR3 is CASGSGTGDNNEQFF. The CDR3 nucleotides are TGTGCCTCCGGCTCGGGGACAGGGGATAACAATGAGCAGTTCTTC.

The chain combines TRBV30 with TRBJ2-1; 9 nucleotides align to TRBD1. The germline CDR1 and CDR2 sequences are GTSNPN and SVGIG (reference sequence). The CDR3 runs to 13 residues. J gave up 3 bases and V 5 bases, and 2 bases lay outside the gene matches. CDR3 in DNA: TGTGCCTGGGACAGGGGGGACTACAATGAGCAGTTCTTC. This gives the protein CAWDRGDYNEQFF.

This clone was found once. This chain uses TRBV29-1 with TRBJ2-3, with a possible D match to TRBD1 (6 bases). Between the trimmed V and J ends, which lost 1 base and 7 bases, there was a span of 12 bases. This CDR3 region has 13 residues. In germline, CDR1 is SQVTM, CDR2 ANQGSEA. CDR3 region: CSVEGTTGNTQYF. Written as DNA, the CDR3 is TGCAGCGTTGAAGGGACGACAGGCAATACGCAGTATTTT.

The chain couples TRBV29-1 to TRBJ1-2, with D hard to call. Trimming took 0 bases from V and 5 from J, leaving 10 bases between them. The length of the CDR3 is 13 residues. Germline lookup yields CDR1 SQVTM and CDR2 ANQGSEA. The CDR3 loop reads CSVEELADYGYTF. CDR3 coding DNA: TGCAGCGTTGAAGAGCTGGCGGATTATGGCTACACCTTC.

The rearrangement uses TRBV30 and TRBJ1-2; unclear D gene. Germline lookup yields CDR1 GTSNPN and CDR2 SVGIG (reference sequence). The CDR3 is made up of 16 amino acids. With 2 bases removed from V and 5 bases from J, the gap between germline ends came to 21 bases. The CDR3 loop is CAWSLSAAPMIYGYTF. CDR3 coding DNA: TGTGCCTGGAGTCTCTCGGCGGCTCCCATGATATATGGCTACACCTTC.

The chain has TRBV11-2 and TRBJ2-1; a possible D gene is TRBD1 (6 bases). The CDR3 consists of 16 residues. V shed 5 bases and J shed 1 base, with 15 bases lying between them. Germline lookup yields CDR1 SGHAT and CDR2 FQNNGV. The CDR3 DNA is TGTGCCAGCAGCCGAAAGGGGGATTTATCCTACAATGAGCAGTTCTTC. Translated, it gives CASSRKGDLSYNEQFF.

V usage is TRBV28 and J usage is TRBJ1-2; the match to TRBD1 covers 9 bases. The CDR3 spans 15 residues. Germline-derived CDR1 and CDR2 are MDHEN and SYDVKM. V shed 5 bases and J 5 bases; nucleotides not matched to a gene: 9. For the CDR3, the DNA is TGTGCCAGCAGTCGTACAGGGGGCGAAACATATGGCTACACCTTC. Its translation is CASSRTGGETYGYTF.

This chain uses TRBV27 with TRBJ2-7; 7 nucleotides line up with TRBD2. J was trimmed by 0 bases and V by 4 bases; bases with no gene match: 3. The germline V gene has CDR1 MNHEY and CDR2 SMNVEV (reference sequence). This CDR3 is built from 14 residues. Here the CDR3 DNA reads TGTGCCAGCAGTTGGGGGGGAGCCTCCTACGAGCAGTACTTC. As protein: CASSWGGASYEQYF.

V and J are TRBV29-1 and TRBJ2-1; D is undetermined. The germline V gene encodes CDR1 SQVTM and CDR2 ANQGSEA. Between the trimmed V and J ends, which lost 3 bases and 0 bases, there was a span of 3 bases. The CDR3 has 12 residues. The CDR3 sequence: CSVESSYNEQFF. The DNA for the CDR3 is TGCAGCGTTGAGAGCTCCTACAATGAGCAGTTCTTC.

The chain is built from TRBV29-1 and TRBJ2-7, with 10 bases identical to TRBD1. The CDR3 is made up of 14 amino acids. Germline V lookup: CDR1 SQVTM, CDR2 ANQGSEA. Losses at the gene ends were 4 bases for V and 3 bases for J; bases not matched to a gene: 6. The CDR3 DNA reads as TGCAGCGTTGTCCCGGGACAGGGGCTCTACGAGCAGTACTTC. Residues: CSVVPGQGLYEQYF.

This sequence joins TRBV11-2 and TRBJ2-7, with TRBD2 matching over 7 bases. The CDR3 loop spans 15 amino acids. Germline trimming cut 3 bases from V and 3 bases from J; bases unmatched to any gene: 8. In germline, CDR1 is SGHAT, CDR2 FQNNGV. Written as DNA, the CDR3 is TGTGCCAGCAGCTTGGCAGCTGGCGGGAGCTACGAGCAGTACTTC. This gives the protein CASSLAAGGSYEQYF.

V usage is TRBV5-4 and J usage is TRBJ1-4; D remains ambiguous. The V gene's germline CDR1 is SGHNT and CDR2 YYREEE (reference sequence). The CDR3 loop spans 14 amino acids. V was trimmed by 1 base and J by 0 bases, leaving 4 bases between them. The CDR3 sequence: CASSLSATNEKLFF. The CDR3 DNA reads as TGTGCCAGCAGCTTGTCGGCAACTAATGAAAAACTGTTTTTT.

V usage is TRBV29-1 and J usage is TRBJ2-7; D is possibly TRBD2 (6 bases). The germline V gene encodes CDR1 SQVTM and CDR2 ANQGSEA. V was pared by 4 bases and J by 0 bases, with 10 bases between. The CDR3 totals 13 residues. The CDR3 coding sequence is TGCAGCGTTGGGGGACTGCACTCCTACGAGCAGTACTTC. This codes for CSVGGLHSYEQYF.

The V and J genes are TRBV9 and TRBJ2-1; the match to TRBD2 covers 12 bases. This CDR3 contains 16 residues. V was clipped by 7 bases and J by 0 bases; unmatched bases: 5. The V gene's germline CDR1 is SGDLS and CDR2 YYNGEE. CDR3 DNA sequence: TGTGCCAGCTCTGGACTAGCGGGGAGCTCCTACAATGAGCAGTTCTTC. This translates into CASSGLAGSSYNEQFF.

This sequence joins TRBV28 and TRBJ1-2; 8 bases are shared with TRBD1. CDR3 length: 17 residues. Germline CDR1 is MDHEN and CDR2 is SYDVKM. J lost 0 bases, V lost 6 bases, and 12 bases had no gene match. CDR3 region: CASSLGQGRGANYGYTF. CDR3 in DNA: TGTGCCAGCAGCCTCGGACAGGGAAGGGGGGCTAACTATGGCTACACCTTC.

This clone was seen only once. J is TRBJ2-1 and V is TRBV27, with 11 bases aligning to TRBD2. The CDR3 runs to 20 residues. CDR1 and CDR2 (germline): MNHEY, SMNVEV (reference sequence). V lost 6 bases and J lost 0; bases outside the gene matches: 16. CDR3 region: CASSDAIAGGIIASYNEQFF. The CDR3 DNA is TGTGCCAGCAGCGACGCCATAGCGGGGGGGATTATCGCCTCCTACAATGAGCAGTTCTTC.

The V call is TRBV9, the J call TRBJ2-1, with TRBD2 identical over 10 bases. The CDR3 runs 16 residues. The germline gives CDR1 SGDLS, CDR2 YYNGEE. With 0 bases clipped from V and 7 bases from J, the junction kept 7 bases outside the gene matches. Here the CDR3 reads CASSVVVLAGVNEQFF. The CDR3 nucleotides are TGTGCCAGCAGCGTAGTGGTCCTAGCGGGGGTGAATGAGCAGTTCTTC.

The CDR3 loop is CASSLSRLAGPWHEQFF. CDR3 in DNA: TGTGCCAGCAGTTTAAGTCGGCTAGCGGGCCCGTGGCATGAGCAGTTCTTC. This sequence joins TRBV28 and TRBJ2-1; 8 bases align to TRBD2. Germline trimming cut 2 bases from V and 8 bases from J; bases unmatched to any gene: 14. The germline V gene encodes CDR1 MDHEN and CDR2 SYDVKM. This CDR3 has 17 amino acids.

The CDR3 protein is CASSVVGFSELAGDNEQFF. In DNA form, the CDR3 reads TGTGCCAGCAGCGTAGTTGGGTTTTCGGAACTAGCGGGTGACAATGAGCAGTTCTTC. The J gene is TRBJ2-1, the V gene TRBV9, with 9 bases that match TRBD2. Trimming at V came to 0 bases and at J to 5 bases, leaving 15 bases not matched to a gene. The CDR3 covers 19 residues. The germline CDR1 and CDR2 sequences are SGDLS and YYNGEE. The full variable domain, its missing parts supplied by reference TRBV9 and TRBJ2-1, is DSGVTQTPKHLITATGQRVTLRCSPRSGDLSVYWYQQSLDQGLQFLIQYYNGEERAKGNILERFSAQQFPDLHSELNLSSLELGDSALYFCASSVVGFSELAGDNEQFFGPGTRLTVL.

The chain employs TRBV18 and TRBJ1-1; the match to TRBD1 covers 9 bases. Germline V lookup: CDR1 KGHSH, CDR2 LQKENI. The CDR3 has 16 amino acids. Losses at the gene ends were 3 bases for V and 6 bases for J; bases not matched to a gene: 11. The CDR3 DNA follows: TGTGCCAGCTCACCTCAAACAGGGGGCTTACTCTCTGAAGCTTTCTTT. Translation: CASSPQTGGLLSEAFF.

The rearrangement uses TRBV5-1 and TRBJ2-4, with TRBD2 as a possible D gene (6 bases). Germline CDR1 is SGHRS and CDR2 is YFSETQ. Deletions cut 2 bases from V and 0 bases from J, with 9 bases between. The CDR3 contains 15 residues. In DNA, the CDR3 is TGCGCCAGCAGCTTAAGAGCGGGAGCCAAAAACATTCAGTACTTC. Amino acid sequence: CASSLRAGAKNIQYF.

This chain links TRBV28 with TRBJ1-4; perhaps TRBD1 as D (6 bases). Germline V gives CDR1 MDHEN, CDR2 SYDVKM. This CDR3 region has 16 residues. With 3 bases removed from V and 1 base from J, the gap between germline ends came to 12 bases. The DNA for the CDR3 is TGTGCCAGCAGTTTCAGGGGCGTGGGAACTAATGAAAAACTGTTTTTT. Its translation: CASSFRGVGTNEKLFF.

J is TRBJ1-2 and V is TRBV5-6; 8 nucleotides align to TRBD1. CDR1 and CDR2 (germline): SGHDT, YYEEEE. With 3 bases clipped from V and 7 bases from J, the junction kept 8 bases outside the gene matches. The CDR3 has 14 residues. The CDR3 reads CASSWGTGDSGYTF. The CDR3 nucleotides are TGTGCCAGCAGCTGGGGGACAGGCGACAGTGGCTACACCTTC.

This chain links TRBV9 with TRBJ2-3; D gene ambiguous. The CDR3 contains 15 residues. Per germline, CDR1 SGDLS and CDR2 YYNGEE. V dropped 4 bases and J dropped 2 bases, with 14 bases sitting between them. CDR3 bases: TGTGCCAGCAGCTCCCTCTATACGTTCACAGATACGCAGTATTTT. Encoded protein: CASSSLYTFTDTQYF.